This T cell receptor beta chain appears in the sequencing data of a study of blood T cell repertoires in COVID-19. Study as a whole: Sources were T cells, B-cell-depleted T cells, or PBMCs; the material itself was cDNA or gDNA.

Trimming removed 10 bases from V and 2 bases from J, with 11 bases in between. CDR1 LNHDA and CDR2 SQIVND come from the germline V gene (reference sequence). The CDR3 consists of 12 residues. The protocol was immunoSEQ multiplex PCR, while the TCRdb copy is restricted to in-frame clones and leaves out a portion. Counted here are about 180,000 clones, approximately 83% occurring once; the ten biggest clones make up around 3%. The chain carries TRBV19 and TRBJ1-2; D uncertain. The material sequenced was peripheral blood. This sequence originates from a man in his fifties or sixties with acute or convalescent COVID-19. CDR3 loop: CATNSKNYGYTF. The CDR3 DNA reads as TGTGCCACCAATTCCAAAAACTATGGCTACACCTTC.